The 20 T cell receptor beta chains presented below share a single source sample, sequenced in a study of T cells in Graves' hyperthyroidism and ophthalmopathy. The investigators amplified TCR beta CDR3 regions from RNA transcripts. In the first-round RT-PCR of the TCR CDR3, the HTBI primer set was used. TCRdb re-called the multiplex PCR reads with MiXCR, one entry per CDR3 protein. Found here are 450,000 to 650,000 distinct CDR3 sequences, about 15% of them singletons; the top ten hold under 20%. The sequenced sample was blood. The receptor set was obtained from a woman under 30 with Graves' ophthalmopathy.

This clonotype was observed at least ten times. The chain links TRBV28 to TRBJ2-7; 10 bases line up with TRBD1. Germline V lookup: CDR1 MDHEN, CDR2 SYDVKM. V lost 3 bases to trimming and J lost 3 bases; unmatched junction nucleotides: 5. This CDR3 has 15 amino acids. The CDR3 here is CASSFHRTGGYEQYF. DNA of the CDR3: TGTGCCAGCAGTTTCCACCGGACAGGGGGCTACGAGCAGTACTTC.

At least ten counts were recorded for this clonotype. V is TRBV3-1 and J is TRBJ1-5; perhaps TRBD1 as D (6 bases). The CDR3 spans 15 residues. Trimming stripped 0 bases from V and 3 bases from J, with 9 bases between. CDR1 is LGHDT and CDR2 is YNNKEL in the germline V gene (reference sequence). The CDR3 loop is CASSQDQGINQPQHF. The CDR3 nucleotides read TGTGCCAGCAGCCAAGATCAGGGGATCAATCAGCCCCAGCATTTT.

This clonotype was seen many times. The CDR3 region is CASSRLAASSYEQYF. The CDR3 nucleotides read TGTGCCAGCAGCCGACTAGCGGCGAGCTCCTACGAGCAGTACTTC. The chain uses TRBV28 and TRBJ2-7; 9 bases agree with TRBD2. Trimming removed 6 bases from V and 0 bases from J; junction bases left unmatched: 6. The CDR3 runs to 15 residues. CDR1 and CDR2 (germline): MDHEN, SYDVKM.

This clonotype was detected many times. The rearrangement links TRBV20-1 to TRBJ1-1; 11 bases are shared with TRBD1. Germline CDR1 and CDR2: DFQATT and SNEGSKA (reference sequence). Trimming cost V 6 bases and J 3 bases; bases outside gene matches: 9. There are 15 residues in the CDR3. Here the CDR3 reads CSAKDRGRVDTEAFF. The CDR3 DNA follows: TGCAGTGCCAAGGACAGGGGGCGCGTGGACACTGAAGCTTTCTTT.

This clonotype was counted only a few times. This chain joins TRBV28 and TRBJ1-4; TRBD1 might be the D (5 bases). The CDR3 sequence is 16 residues long. V lost 3 bases to trimming and J lost 5 bases, with 16 bases between them. Per the germline V gene, CDR1 is MDHEN and CDR2 is SYDVKM. The chain's CDR3 is CASSFVGGAKNEKLFF. In DNA, the CDR3 is TGTGCCAGCAGTTTTGTAGGAGGGGCCAAAAATGAAAAACTGTTTTTT.

In this sample, this clonotype turned up many times. The chain combines TRBV5-7 with TRBJ1-1; TRBD1 matches at 8 bases. TRBV5-7 is treated as an ORF (open reading frame) with a function not yet certain. The CDR3 sequence is 16 residues long. Trimming removed 5 bases from V and 0 bases from J; junction bases left unmatched: 9. As DNA, the CDR3 is TGTGCCAGCAGACACTCAGGGGGCCCAATGAACACTGAAGCTTTCTTT. Encoded protein: CASRHSGGPMNTEAFF.

In this sample, this clonotype turned up many times. The gene calls are TRBV7-9 and TRBJ2-5, with 9 bases identical to TRBD1. The CDR3 is 15 residues long. The germline V gene encodes CDR1 SEHNR and CDR2 FQNEAQ (reference sequence). After removal of 2 bases from V and 3 bases from J, the junction contained 4 bases not matched to a gene. DNA for the CDR3: TGTGCCAGCAGCTTATCAACAGGGGGCGAAGAGACCCAGTACTTC. Its protein product is CASSLSTGGEETQYF.

The sample holds many counts of this clonotype. The chain carries TRBV6-1 and TRBJ1-1; tentative D call: TRBD1 (6 bases). Germline CDR1 MNHNS, CDR2 SASEGT. Trimming removed 7 bases at V and 11 bases at J, with 29 bases between. The CDR3 is made up of 16 amino acids. Here the CDR3 DNA reads TGTGCCAGCACTTCGTCCAGGGGTGGGGGTAACACTGCTGCTTTCTTT. As protein: CASTSSRGGGNTAAFF.

This clonotype was picked up many times. This chain links TRBV11-2 with TRBJ2-5; D remains ambiguous. CDR1 is SGHAT, CDR2 FQNNGV, per germline. Trimming took off 2 bases at V and 0 bases at J, with 7 bases between the two ends. The CDR3 has 14 amino acids. CDR3 DNA sequence: TGTGCCAGCAGCTTACCTGGGTACCAAGAGACCCAGTACTTC. Residues: CASSLPGYQETQYF.

This clonotype was counted ten times or more. The V gene is TRBV20-1, the J gene TRBJ2-7; weak D call: TRBD1 (6 bases). Germline CDR1 reads DFQATT; CDR2 reads SNEGSKA (reference sequence). V was cut by 1 base and J by 0 bases, with 10 bases left in between. The CDR3 spans 14 residues. The CDR3 nucleotides read TGCAGTGCTAGAGTAGGGGGAAGCTCCTACGAGCAGTACTTC. This sequence encodes CSARVGGSSYEQYF.

There are many counts of this clonotype. The chain combines TRBV13 with TRBJ1-1; maybe TRBD1 (6 bases). The CDR3 runs to 13 residues. Germline lookup yields CDR1 PRHDT and CDR2 FYEKMQ (reference sequence). The ends were cut back, 5 bases at V and 1 base at J, with 8 bases in the middle. The CDR3 reads CASSVRGNTEAFF. CDR3 nucleotide sequence: TGTGCCAGCAGCGTCAGGGGGAACACTGAAGCTTTCTTT.

This clonotype was seen a few times. V and J are TRBV9 and TRBJ2-3; no definite D call. The length of the CDR3 is 13 residues. CDR1 SGDLS and CDR2 YYNGEE come from the germline V gene. Trimming shortened V by 4 bases and J by 6 bases, and 12 bases separated the two germline ends. The CDR3 DNA is TGTGCCAGCAGCCTCCCCCCCAGCGATACGCAGTATTTT. This codes for CASSLPPSDTQYF.

This clonotype was seen at least ten times. The rearrangement uses TRBV11-2 and TRBJ2-7, with D maybe TRBD2 (6 bases). The CDR3 runs to 16 residues. The germline V gene has CDR1 SGHAT and CDR2 FQNNGV. The V end lost 1 base, the J end lost 4 bases, and 17 bases lay between the germline ends. The CDR3 DNA reads as TGTGCCAGCAGCTTAGTTGGGTGGGGCGGGGATTACGAGCAGTACTTC. Its protein is CASSLVGWGGDYEQYF.

This clonotype was counted a few times. The CDR3 DNA follows: TGTGCCAGCTCACCGGACAGGGTCGTTAATTACGAGCAGTACTTC. Amino acid sequence: CASSPDRVVNYEQYF. The V and J genes are TRBV18 and TRBJ2-7, with 8 bases aligning to TRBD1. Germline V CDR1 and CDR2: KGHSH, LQKENI. V lost 3 bases to trimming and J lost 4 bases; unmatched junction nucleotides: 8. The CDR3 loop spans 15 amino acids. The entire variable domain, with the rest obtained from reference TRBV18 and TRBJ2-7, is as follows: NAGVMQNPRHLVRRRGQEARLRCSPMKGHSHVYWYRQLPEEGLKFMVYLQKENIIDESGMPKERFSAEFPKEGPSILRIQQVVRGDSAAYFCASSPDRVVNYEQYFGPGTRLTVT.

Here the CDR3 reads CASSLFQGPYEQYF. For the CDR3, the DNA is TGCGCCAGCAGCCTTTTCCAGGGTCCCTACGAGCAGTACTTC. V and J are TRBV4-1 and TRBJ2-7, with a weak D call TRBD1 (5 bases). The CDR3 runs to 14 residues. Germline CDR1 MGHRA, CDR2 YSYEKL. Trimming cost V 4 bases and J 2 bases, with 12 bases left between them.

The table lists this clonotype with many counts. The rearrangement uses TRBV5-1 and TRBJ2-7, with TRBD2 identical over 9 bases. This CDR3 is 14 amino acids long. J gave up 5 bases and V 0 bases, and 3 bases lay outside the gene matches. Germline values: CDR1 SGHRS, CDR2 YFSETQ. CDR3 DNA sequence: TGCGCCAGCAGCTTGGGCGGGAGGGCCCACGAGCAGTACTTC. Translated: CASSLGGRAHEQYF.

The genes are TRBV19 and TRBJ2-1; 7 nucleotides align to TRBD2. CDR1 is LNHDA, CDR2 SQIVND, per germline (reference sequence). Germline trimming cut 5 bases from V and 3 bases from J; bases unmatched to any gene: 4. The CDR3 has 14 amino acids. This chain's CDR3 is CASSWRGYYNEQFF. The CDR3 DNA reads TGTGCCAGTAGTTGGCGGGGGTACTACAATGAGCAGTTCTTC.

The chain combines TRBV24-1 with TRBJ2-1, with 8 bases matching TRBD2. The CDR3 is 17 amino acids. Germline-derived CDR1 and CDR2 are KGHDR and SFDVKD. Unmatched junction bases numbered 10, after V lost 3 bases and J lost 4 bases. The CDR3 coding sequence is TGTGCCACCAGTGATCAGGTACGCGGGAGGTATTACAATGAGCAGTTCTTC. Amino acids: CATSDQVRGRYYNEQFF.

This clonotype was detected many times. The chain has TRBV19 and TRBJ2-7; D unclear. Germline V gene data show CDR1 as LNHDA and CDR2 as SQIVND (reference sequence). The CDR3 is made up of 15 amino acids. V lost 0 bases and J 5 bases, leaving 14 bases between the germline ends. As DNA, the CDR3 is TGTGCCAGTAGTATAGAAGCCTCCTTCCCAGACGAGCAGTACTTC. This encodes CASSIEASFPDEQYF.

The chain carries TRBV12-5 and TRBJ1-1; D is uncertain. Trimming cost V 6 bases and J 2 bases, with 10 bases left between them. This CDR3 region has 13 residues. Germline V gives CDR1 LGHNT, CDR2 FRNRAP. CDR3 bases: TGTGCTAGTGGCACCCATTTCAACACTGAAGCTTTCTTT. Residues: CASGTHFNTEAFF.